Below, 6 T cell receptor beta chains from the same sample are listed, as sequenced in a study of T cell changes during pregnancy in multiple sclerosis. Sequenced by immunoSEQ multiplex PCR; TCRdb stores in-frame clones only, minus some. The table shows approximately 40,000 clones, with 80% to 95% occurring only once. Sequencing used CD4+ T cells from peripheral blood mononuclear cells, obtained after pregnancy. These receptors were taken from a female donor in good health, enrolled as a control in a pregnancy study.

This clone has a single count. The chain couples TRBV5-1 to TRBJ1-1, with D tentatively TRBD1 (6 bases). V lost 0 bases and J 1 base, leaving 13 bases between the germline ends. CDR1 is SGHRS, CDR2 YFSETQ, per germline. This CDR3 has 16 amino acids. The CDR3 region has the DNA TGCGCCAGCAGCTTGGGTGCGGCAGGGGCGAACACTGAAGCTTTCTTT. Translation: CASSLGAAGANTEAFF.

The chain employs TRBV7-9 and TRBJ1-2; D unclear. The V gene lost 8 bases and the J gene lost 2 bases, with 12 bases spanning the gap. The CDR3 totals 13 residues. Germline V gives CDR1 SEHNR, CDR2 FQNEAQ (reference sequence). The CDR3 here is CASLVDINYGYTF. CDR3 bases: TGTGCCAGCCTCGTAGACATCAACTATGGCTACACCTTC.

V gene TRBV11-3 combines with J gene TRBJ2-6, with 7 bases matching TRBD2. V lost 2 bases to trimming and J lost 0 bases; unmatched junction nucleotides: 4. The CDR3 totals 17 residues. Germline V gene data show CDR1 as SGHNT and CDR2 as YENEEA. CDR3 bases: TGTGCCAGCAGCTTACCTAGCGGAAACTCTGGGGCCAACGTCCTGACTTTC. Protein product: CASSLPSGNSGANVLTF.

The rearrangement links TRBV20-1 to TRBJ2-3; D is unclear. From germline, CDR1 is DFQATT and CDR2 SNEGSKA (reference sequence). This CDR3 is 11 amino acids long. The germline V and J ends were trimmed by 6 bases and 7 bases, with 11 bases remaining between them. The CDR3 is CSAPNTNTQYF. The CDR3 region has the DNA TGCAGTGCCCCCAACACTAATACGCAGTATTTT.

The gene calls are TRBV19 and TRBJ1-5; D ambiguous. Germline V gene data show CDR1 as LNHDA and CDR2 as SQIVND (reference sequence). Trimming removed 5 bases at V and 4 bases at J, with 15 bases between. The CDR3 has 15 amino acids. The CDR3 loop is CASSAPGVWNQPQHF. The CDR3 DNA sequence: TGTGCCAGTAGTGCCCCGGGAGTCTGGAATCAGCCCCAGCATTTT.

The genes are TRBV5-1 and TRBJ1-3; TRBD1 aligns across 9 bases. Losses at the gene ends were 4 bases for V and 3 bases for J; bases not matched to a gene: 5. The CDR3 runs to 15 residues. The germline V gene encodes CDR1 SGHRS and CDR2 YFSETQ. CDR3 region: CASSATGGYGNTIYF. CDR3 coding DNA: TGCGCCAGCAGCGCCACAGGGGGCTATGGAAACACCATATATTTT.